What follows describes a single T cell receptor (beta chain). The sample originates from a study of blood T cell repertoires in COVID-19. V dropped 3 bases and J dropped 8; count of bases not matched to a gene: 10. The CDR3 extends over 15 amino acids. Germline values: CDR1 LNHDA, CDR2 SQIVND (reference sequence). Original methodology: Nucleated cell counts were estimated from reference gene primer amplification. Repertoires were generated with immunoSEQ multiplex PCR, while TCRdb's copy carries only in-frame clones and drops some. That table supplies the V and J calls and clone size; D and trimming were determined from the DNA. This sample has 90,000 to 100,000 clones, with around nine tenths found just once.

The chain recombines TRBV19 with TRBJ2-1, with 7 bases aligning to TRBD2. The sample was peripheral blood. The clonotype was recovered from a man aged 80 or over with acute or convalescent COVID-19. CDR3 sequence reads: CASSIGGSGIDEQFF. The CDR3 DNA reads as TGTGCCAGTAGTATCGGCGGGAGTGGTATTGATGAGCAGTTCTTC.